This passage covers 4 T cell receptor beta chains from one sample sequenced in a study of blood T cell repertoires in COVID-19. The repertoire was sequenced with immunoSEQ multiplex PCR; TCRdb's copy has only in-frame clones and lacks some. The sample lists 140,000 or so clones; 75% to 85% were seen once. The material sequenced was peripheral blood. The receptor source for this set is a woman between 65 and 79 years old with COVID-19, enrolled during active disease.

This chain links TRBV7-8 with TRBJ2-1; 7 bases agree with TRBD1. This CDR3 comprises 15 residues. V trimming: 4 bases; J trimming: 0 bases; junction bases outside the gene matches: 3. Germline CDR1 and CDR2: SGHVS and FQNEAQ. The DNA of the CDR3 is TGTGCCAGCAGCTCAGGACAGGTCTCCTACAATGAGCAGTTCTTC. It yields the protein CASSSGQVSYNEQFF.

V gene TRBV5-4 combines with J gene TRBJ1-6, with D possibly being TRBD1 (5 bases). Between the trimmed V and J ends, which lost 0 bases and 13 bases, there was a span of 20 bases. The CDR3 loop spans 16 amino acids. CDR1 and CDR2 from the germline V gene are SGHNT and YYREEE (reference sequence). DNA of the CDR3: TGTGCCAGCAGCTTGGATGGTTCAGGGAAAGCATCGCCCCTCCACTTT. Protein product: CASSLDGSGKASPLHF.

The genes are TRBV29-1 and TRBJ2-1; TRBD1 matches 7 bases. Trimming at V came to 6 bases and at J to 1 base, leaving 6 bases not matched to a gene. Looked up from germline, CDR1 is SQVTM and CDR2 is ANQGSEA. CDR3 size: 14 residues. In DNA form, the CDR3 reads TGCAGCGTCCGGGACAGCTGGTCCTACAATGAGCAGTTCTTC. Encoded protein: CSVRDSWSYNEQFF.

This clone occurred once. The rearrangement links TRBV28 to TRBJ2-5; 8 bases match TRBD2. V lost 6 bases to trimming and J lost 5 bases; unmatched junction nucleotides: 8. The CDR3 contains 14 residues. The germline V gene has CDR1 MDHEN and CDR2 SYDVKM. The CDR3 here is CASSKAGGGETQYF. For the CDR3, the DNA is TGTGCCAGCAGCAAGGCGGGGGGCGGGGAGACCCAGTACTTC.